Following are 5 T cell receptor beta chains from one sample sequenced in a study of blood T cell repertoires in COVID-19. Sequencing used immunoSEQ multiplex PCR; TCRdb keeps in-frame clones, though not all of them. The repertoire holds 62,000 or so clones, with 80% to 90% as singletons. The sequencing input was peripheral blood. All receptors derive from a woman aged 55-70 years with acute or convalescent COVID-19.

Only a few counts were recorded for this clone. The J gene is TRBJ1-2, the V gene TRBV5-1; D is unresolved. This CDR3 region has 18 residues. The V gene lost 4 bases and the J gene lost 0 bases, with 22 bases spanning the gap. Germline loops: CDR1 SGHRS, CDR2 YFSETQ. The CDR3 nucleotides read TGCGCCAGCAGCCACTCTCTGGGAGGAAGAGGGACTAACTATGGCTACACCTTC. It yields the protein CASSHSLGGRGTNYGYTF. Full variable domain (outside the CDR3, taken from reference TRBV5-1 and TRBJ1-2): KAGVTQTPRYLIKTRGQQVTLSCSPISGHRSVSWYQQTPGQGLQFLFEYFSETQRNKGNFPGRFSGRQFSNSRSEMNVSTLELGDSALYLCASSHSLGGRGTNYGYTFGSGTRLTVV.

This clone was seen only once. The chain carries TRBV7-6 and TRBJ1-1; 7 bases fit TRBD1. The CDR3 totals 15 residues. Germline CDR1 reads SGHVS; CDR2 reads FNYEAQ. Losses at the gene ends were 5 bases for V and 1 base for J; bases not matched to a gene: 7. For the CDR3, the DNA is TGTGCCAGCAGCCTCACAGGGGCCCCGAACACTGAAGCTTTCTTT. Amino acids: CASSLTGAPNTEAFF.

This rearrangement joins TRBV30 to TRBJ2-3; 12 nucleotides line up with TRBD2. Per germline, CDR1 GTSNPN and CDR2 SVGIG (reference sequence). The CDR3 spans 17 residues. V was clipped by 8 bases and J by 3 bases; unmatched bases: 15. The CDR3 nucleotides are TGTGCCGGGGCTTCGACTAGCGGGAGTAAAGAAACAGATACGCAGTATTTT. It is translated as CAGASTSGSKETDTQYF. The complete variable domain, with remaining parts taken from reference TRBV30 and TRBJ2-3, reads SQTIHQWPATLVQPVGSPLSLECTVEGTSNPNLYWYRQAAGRGLQLLFYSVGIGQISSEVPQNLSASRPQDRQFILSSKKLLLSDSGFYLCAGASTSGSKETDTQYFGPGTRLTVL.

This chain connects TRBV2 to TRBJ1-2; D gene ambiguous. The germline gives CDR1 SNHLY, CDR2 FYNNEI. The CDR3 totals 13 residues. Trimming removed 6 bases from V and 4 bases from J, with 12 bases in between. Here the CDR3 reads CASRAETLYGYTF. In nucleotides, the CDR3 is TGTGCCAGCAGGGCCGAAACCCTCTATGGCTACACCTTC. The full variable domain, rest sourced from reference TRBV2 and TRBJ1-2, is EPEVTQTPSHQVTQMGQEVILRCVPISNHLYFYWYRQILGQKVEFLVSFYNNEISEKSEIFDDQFSVERPDGSNFTLKIRSTKLEDSAMYFCASRAETLYGYTFGSGTRLTVV.

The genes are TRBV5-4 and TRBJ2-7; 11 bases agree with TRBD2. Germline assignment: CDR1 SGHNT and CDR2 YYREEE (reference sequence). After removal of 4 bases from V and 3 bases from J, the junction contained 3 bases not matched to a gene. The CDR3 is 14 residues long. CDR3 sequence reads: CASSPGLADYEQYF. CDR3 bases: TGTGCCAGCAGCCCGGGACTAGCGGACTACGAGCAGTACTTC.